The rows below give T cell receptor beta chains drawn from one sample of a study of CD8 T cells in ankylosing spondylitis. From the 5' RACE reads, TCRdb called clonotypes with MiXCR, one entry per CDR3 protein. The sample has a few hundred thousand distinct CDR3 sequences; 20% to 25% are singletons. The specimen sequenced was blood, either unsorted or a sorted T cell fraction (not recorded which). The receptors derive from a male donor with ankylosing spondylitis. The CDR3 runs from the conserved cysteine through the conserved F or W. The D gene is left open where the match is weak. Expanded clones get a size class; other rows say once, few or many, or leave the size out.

CASSRTVDTEAFF,TGTGCCAGCAGTCGGACCGTCGACACTGAAGCTTTCTTT,13,TRBJ1-1,.,TRBV12-3/TRBV12-4,few
CASSLNPGFDGYTF,TGTGCCAGCAGTTTAAACCCGGGCTTCGATGGCTACACCTTC,14,TRBJ1-2,.,TRBV28,.
CASSSVVAGGGETQYF,TGTGCCAGCAGCTCCGTCGTAGCGGGAGGGGGAGAGACCCAGTACTTC,16,TRBJ2-5,TRBD2,TRBV7-8,many
CSARERSRPIDTQYF,TGCAGTGCTAGAGAACGGTCTCGCCCCATAGATACGCAGTATTTT,15,TRBJ2-3,.,TRBV20-1,few
CASSPGPNNYNEQFF,TGTGCCAGCAGCCCGGGACCGAACAATTACAATGAGCAGTTCTTC,15,TRBJ2-1,.,TRBV7-3,few
CASSYSRRGGRTEAFF,TGTGCCAGCAGTTACTCACGGCGGGGAGGACGGACTGAAGCTTTCTTT,16,TRBJ1-1,.,TRBV6-5,.
CASSLVEGPWEQYF,TGCGCCAGCAGCTTGGTAGAGGGACCCTGGGAGCAGTACTTC,14,TRBJ2-7,.,TRBV5-1,.
CASSWTGTNQPQHF,TGTGCCAGCAGTTGGACAGGGACGAATCAGCCCCAGCATTTT,14,TRBJ1-5,TRBD1,TRBV28,.
CASSLVQNYEQYF,TGTGCCAGCAGCTTAGTACAAAACTACGAGCAGTACTTC,13,TRBJ2-7,.,TRBV7-2,few
CAISESDGRSSNQPQHF,TGTGCCATCAGTGAGTCTGATGGAAGAAGTAGCAATCAGCCCCAGCATTTT,17,TRBJ1-5,.,TRBV10-3,many
CASSLGLGLVTREQYF,TGTGCCAGCAGCTTGGGGTTGGGACTAGTGACTCGCGAGCAGTACTTC,16,TRBJ2-7,TRBD2,TRBV5-6,.
CASSAPTGIYYEQYF,TGTGCCAGCAGCGCTCCAACCGGGATATACTACGAGCAGTACTTC,15,TRBJ2-7,.,TRBV7-9,.
CATSDSGARPPNQPQHF,TGTGCCACCAGTGATTCAGGGGCCAGGCCCCCTAATCAGCCCCAGCATTTT,17,TRBJ1-5,.,TRBV24-1,few
CASSRNRAGGGWNEQFF,TGTGCCAGCAGCCGAAATCGGGCGGGGGGCGGATGGAATGAGCAGTTCTTC,17,TRBJ2-1,TRBD2,TRBV28,.
CASGAAYEQYF,TGTGCCAGCGGCGCGGCCTACGAGCAGTACTTC,11,TRBJ2-7,.,TRBV2,many
CASSQDGGQRGNEQFF,TGTGCCAGCAGCCAAGATGGGGGACAGAGAGGCAATGAGCAGTTCTTC,16,TRBJ2-1,TRBD1,TRBV3-1,.
CASSQVLSSTQYF,TGTGCCAGCAGCCAAGTATTGAGCAGTACGCAGTATTTT,13,TRBJ2-3,.,TRBV3-1,few
CASSVPGTNQPQHF,TGTGCCAGCAGCGTACCCGGGACAAATCAGCCCCAGCATTTT,14,TRBJ1-5,.,TRBV6-2/TRBV6-3,few
CATSTEGLETDTQYF,TGTGCCACCAGCACCGAGGGACTAGAGACAGATACGCAGTATTTT,15,TRBJ2-3,TRBD2,TRBV15,many
CASSEVGAGANVLTF,TGTGCCAGCAGTGAAGTGGGGGCTGGGGCCAACGTCCTGACTTTC,15,TRBJ2-6,.,TRBV6-1,.
CASSERAETQYF,TGTGCCAGCAGTGAGCGGGCAGAGACCCAGTACTTC,12,TRBJ2-5,.,TRBV6-2/TRBV6-3,few
CAIRAGPMTYEQYF,TGTGCCATCAGGGCCGGGCCCATGACCTACGAGCAGTACTTC,14,TRBJ2-7,.,TRBV10-3,.
CASSDSGGTGAVKQYF,TGTGCCAGCAGCGATAGCGGGGGGACGGGAGCTGTGAAGCAGTACTTC,16,TRBJ2-7,TRBD2,TRBV9,.
CAISGSGTAQETQYF,TGTGCCATCAGTGGGTCCGGGACGGCCCAAGAGACCCAGTACTTC,15,TRBJ2-5,.,TRBV10-3,.
CASSRFGRDNYGYTF,TGCGCCAGCAGTAGGTTTGGCAGGGACAACTATGGCTACACCTTC,15,TRBJ1-2,.,TRBV5-1,few
CASRLYRGTEAFF,TGTGCCAGCAGACTTTACAGGGGGACTGAAGCTTTCTTT,13,TRBJ1-1,TRBD1,TRBV28,.
CASSLSRLAGGPRFF,TGTGCCAGCAGTTTATCGAGACTAGCGGGAGGGCCGCGGTTCTTC,15,TRBJ2-1,TRBD2,TRBV27,few
CASRGLGETQYF,TGTGCCAGCAGGGGACTAGGGGAGACCCAGTACTTC,12,TRBJ2-5,TRBD2,TRBV28,.
CASSLGQGANSPLHF,TGCGCCAGCAGCTTGGGCCAGGGGGCCAATTCACCCCTCCACTTT,15,TRBJ1-6,TRBD1,TRBV5-1,.
CASSQVEKLFF,TGTGCCAGCAGCCAAGTCGAAAAACTGTTTTTT,11,TRBJ1-4,.,TRBV3-1,.
CASSSLRGSQFF,TGTGCCAGCAGCAGTCTGCGGGGGTCACAGTTCTTC,12,TRBJ2-1,TRBD2,TRBV11-2,few
CASSTGTPSSYEQYF,TGCGCCAGCAGCACCGGGACACCGAGCTCCTACGAGCAGTACTTC,15,TRBJ2-7,.,TRBV5-1,few
CASRGLAGGPGTGELFF,TGTGCCAGCCGCGGGCTAGCGGGAGGGCCGGGCACCGGGGAGCTGTTTTTT,17,TRBJ2-2,TRBD2,TRBV6-1,.
CSGLGPTSTDTQYF,TGCAGTGGCTTAGGGCCGACTAGCACAGATACGCAGTATTTT,14,TRBJ2-3,.,TRBV20-1,.
CAISDSSGNYGYTF,TGTGCCATCAGTGATTCTTCAGGGAACTATGGCTACACCTTC,14,TRBJ1-2,.,TRBV10-3,.
CASSPPRGSGGTDTQYF,TGTGCCAGCAGCCCCCCTCGGGGCAGTGGGGGCACAGATACGCAGTATTTT,17,TRBJ2-3,.,TRBV7-9,.
CASSQGIQGNEQFF,TGTGCCAGCAGCCAAGGGATACAGGGAAATGAGCAGTTCTTC,14,TRBJ2-1,.,TRBV3-1,.
CASSGEPLYNEQFF,TGTGCCAGCAGTGGGGAACCTCTATACAATGAGCAGTTCTTC,14,TRBJ2-1,.,TRBV2,.
CSARPPPADTQYF,TGCAGTGCTAGACCCCCACCCGCAGATACGCAGTATTTT,13,TRBJ2-3,.,TRBV20-1,few
CSVIQGGGTGEQFF,TGCAGCGTGATACAGGGTGGGGGTACGGGTGAGCAGTTCTTC,14,TRBJ2-1,.,TRBV29-1,many
CSALTAPNEKLFF,TGCAGCGCGTTGACAGCCCCTAATGAAAAACTGTTTTTT,13,TRBJ1-4,.,TRBV29-1,.
CATSDSRTGTSGRRGADTQYF,TGTGCCACCAGTGATTCAAGGACAGGGACTAGCGGGAGGCGAGGTGCCGATACGCAGTATTTT,21,TRBJ2-3,TRBD2,TRBV24-1,few
CASRPPGSGNTIYF,TGTGCCAGCAGGCCGCCGGGCTCTGGAAACACCATATATTTT,14,TRBJ1-3,.,TRBV12-3/TRBV12-4,many
CASSPRTGVTSGNTIYF,TGTGCCAGCAGTCCCCGGACAGGGGTAACCTCTGGAAACACCATATATTTT,17,TRBJ1-3,TRBD1,TRBV27,.
CASSSVPTTNSPLHF,TGTGCCAGCAGCTCCGTTCCGACTACGAATTCACCCCTCCACTTT,15,TRBJ1-6,.,TRBV11-3,.
CAIYGPPEGTEAFF,TGTGCCATTTACGGGCCACCCGAGGGAACTGAAGCTTTCTTT,14,TRBJ1-1,.,TRBV6-1,.
CATSLVWAGVNEKLFF,TGTGCCACCAGCTTAGTATGGGCAGGCGTGAATGAAAAACTGTTTTTT,16,TRBJ1-4,.,TRBV7-9,few
CASSWDLHNEQFF,TGTGCCAGCAGCTGGGACCTTCACAATGAGCAGTTCTTC,13,TRBJ2-1,.,TRBV11-2,few
CASSLSIGTLYEQYF,TGCGCCAGCAGCTTAAGTATCGGGACACTCTACGAGCAGTACTTC,15,TRBJ2-7,.,TRBV5-1,few
CATSQTGGSSGANVLTF,TGTGCCACCAGCCAGACAGGGGGGAGCTCTGGGGCCAACGTCCTGACTTTC,17,TRBJ2-6,TRBD1,TRBV2,.
CAWSLGLAGVVGELFF,TGTGCCTGGAGTCTCGGACTAGCGGGAGTGGTCGGGGAGCTGTTTTTT,16,TRBJ2-2,TRBD2,TRBV30,many
CASSYPSGTHTGELFF,TGTGCCAGCAGCTACCCTTCCGGGACTCACACCGGGGAGCTGTTTTTT,16,TRBJ2-2,.,TRBV3-1,few
CASSQDTLGLPYEQYF,TGTGCCAGCAGCCAAGATACCTTAGGACTACCTTACGAGCAGTACTTC,16,TRBJ2-7,.,TRBV3-1,few
CSARGGGAYEQYF,TGCAGTGCTAGAGGTGGGGGGGCCTACGAGCAGTACTTC,13,TRBJ2-7,TRBD2,TRBV20-1,few
CASSQEAKFPQETQYF,TGTGCCAGCAGCCAAGAGGCTAAATTTCCCCAAGAGACCCAGTACTTC,16,TRBJ2-5,.,TRBV3-1,few
CASSTDGAGGRYEQYF,TGTGCCAGCTCAACGGACGGAGCGGGAGGGCGGTACGAGCAGTACTTC,16,TRBJ2-7,TRBD2,TRBV18,.
CASSLFTGLTYEQYF,TGTGCCAGCAGTTTATTCACAGGGCTCACCTACGAGCAGTACTTC,15,TRBJ2-7,.,TRBV28,.
CASSLGQVPGELFF,TGTGCCAGCAGTCTAGGACAGGTGCCAGGGGAGCTGTTTTTT,14,TRBJ2-2,TRBD1,TRBV28,few
CASTGLGKSTDTQYF,TGTGCCAGCACCGGCCTGGGTAAGAGCACAGATACGCAGTATTTT,15,TRBJ2-3,.,TRBV7-9,.
CASSQDSSSGTDTQYF,TGCGCCAGCAGCCAAGACTCGTCTAGTGGGACAGATACGCAGTATTTT,16,TRBJ2-3,.,TRBV4-3,.